This T cell receptor beta chain was captured in a study of T cells in localized non-small cell lung cancer (dated by TCRdb to 2018 to 2021). Background for the entire study: T cell repertoires of about 230 early-stage NSCLC patients were analyzed, with tumors being compared against uninvolved tumor-adjacent lungs. All 236 NSCLC patients in the cohort were treatment-naive and had localized lung tumors that were resected. A mean age of around 66 years was recorded for the NSCLC patients, of whom roughly 130 were male and 90 to 110 were female. Findings and caveats that apply to the study as a whole: Uninvolved tumor-adjacent lung showed the highest T cell clonality, higher than tumor, which suggests more focused antigenic responses in the uninvolved tumor-adjacent lung. Because multi-region tumor sequencing was not done, intratumor heterogeneity could not be ruled out. Longer overall survival was associated with higher T cell density in blood, whereas shorter survival was associated with higher clonality in adjacent lung. A median of 57 of the top 100 tumor clones were detected in paired uninvolved adjacent lung, and approximately 28 of these tumor clones were also found among the top 100 clones of the paired uninvolved adjacent lung. Because the study design was exploratory, TCR variables were selected using unadjusted p-values without false-discovery rate correction.

At diagnosis, peripheral blood, uninvolved tumor-adjacent lung and tumor were collected and were preserved as a mix of fresh-frozen and FFPE material. For TCR repertoire profiling, blood samples were analyzed as peripheral blood mononuclear cells. In its sample, this clone was seen a few times. Which antigen it targets is not known. No base quality information exists; no much larger clone differs at one position. TCR beta CDR3 regions were sequenced from DNA using the immunoSEQ Assay. Regarding the original processing steps: T cell density was computed as TCR beta template counts normalized to usable DNA estimated by amplifying housekeeping genes. Richness was estimated with the preseqR package, extrapolating to 400,000 templates for PBMC samples and 120,000 templates for tissue samples. Clonality was defined by subtracting Pielou's evenness from one. To identify tissue-enriched TCRs, differential abundance testing was run on productive amino-acid clonotypes with a minimum total count of 5 and an alpha of 0.1. The Jaccard Index and the Morisita Overlap Index were used to measure repertoire overlap between compartments. GLIPH grouped TCR beta CDR3s together with public tetramer-defined viral CDR3s, and a viral motif had to include at least three viral sequences and show V-gene enrichment. Sourced from immuneACCESS, this table was stored by TCRdb with only in-frame sequences that have V and J called. A share of the clones is absent; for the studies checked, an unresolved V gene accounts for under half, and the remainder has no known explanation. V and J calls and clone size come straight from that table; D and trimming were deduced from the DNA. The sample table shows approximately 47,000 clones, and about 88% are seen once. The ten biggest clones cover roughly 2.5% of the sample.

This sequence originates from a man aged 40 to 70 with stage II lung adenocarcinoma. The material sequenced was PBMCs, taken before any cancer treatment.

This receptor has the CDR3 CASTEDRGGDSPLHF. The sequence in DNA is TGTGCCAGCACCGAGGACAGGGGTGGGGATTCACCCCTCCACTTT. The chain is encoded by TRBV6-5 joined to TRBJ1-6, and TRBD1 matches 9 of the central bases. CDR1 and CDR2 are read off the germline V gene as MNHEY and SVGAGI. There are 15 amino acids in the CDR3, from cysteine to phenylalanine inclusive. Kept here is only the CDR3 DNA, which spans 45 bases and is read in frame from base 1. V loses 7 bases at its end and J loses 8 bases; junction bases beyond the gene matches: 9.